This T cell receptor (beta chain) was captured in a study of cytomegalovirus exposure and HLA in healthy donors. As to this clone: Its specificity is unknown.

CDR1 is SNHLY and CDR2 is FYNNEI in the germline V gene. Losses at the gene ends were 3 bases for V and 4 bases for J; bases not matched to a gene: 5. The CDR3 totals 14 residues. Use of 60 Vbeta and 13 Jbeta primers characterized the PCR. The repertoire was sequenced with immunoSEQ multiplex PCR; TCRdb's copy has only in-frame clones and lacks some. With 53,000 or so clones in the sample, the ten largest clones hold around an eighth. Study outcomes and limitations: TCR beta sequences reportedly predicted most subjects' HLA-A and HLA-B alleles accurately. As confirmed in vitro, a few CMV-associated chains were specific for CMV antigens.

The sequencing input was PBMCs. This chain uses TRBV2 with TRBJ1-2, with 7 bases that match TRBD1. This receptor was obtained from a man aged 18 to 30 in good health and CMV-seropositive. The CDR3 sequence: CASSDRGEAYGYTF. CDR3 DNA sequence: TGTGCCAGCAGTGACAGGGGGGAGGCCTATGGCTACACCTTC.